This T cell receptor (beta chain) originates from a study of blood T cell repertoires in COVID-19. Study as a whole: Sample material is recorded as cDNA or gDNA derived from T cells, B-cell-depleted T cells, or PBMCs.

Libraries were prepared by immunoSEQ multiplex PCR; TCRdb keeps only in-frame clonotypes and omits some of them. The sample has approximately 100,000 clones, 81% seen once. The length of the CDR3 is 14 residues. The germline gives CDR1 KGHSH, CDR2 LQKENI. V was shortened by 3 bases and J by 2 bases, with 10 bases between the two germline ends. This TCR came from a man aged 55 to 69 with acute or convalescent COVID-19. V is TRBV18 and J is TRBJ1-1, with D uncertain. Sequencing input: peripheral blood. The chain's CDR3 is CASSPRQTNTEAFF. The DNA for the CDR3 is TGTGCCAGCTCACCCCGACAAACTAACACTGAAGCTTTCTTT.